A single sample is the source of the 18 T cell receptor beta chains below, sequenced in a study of T cell repertoires in cytomegalovirus infection. TCRdb re-called the reads through MiXCR, storing one row per CDR3 protein. Of 290,000 or so distinct CDR3 sequences listed, 20% to 30% are singletons. Material: PBMCs. The receptors here all came from a human donor in good health (CMV status not recorded). Some clones in this sample may be carry-over from other donors' samples.

This clonotype was found many times. The gene calls are TRBV27 and TRBJ1-1; D remains unclear. The V gene lost 6 bases and the J gene lost 2 bases, with 10 bases spanning the gap. Germline V gives CDR1 MNHEY, CDR2 SMNVEV (reference sequence). CDR3 length: 13 amino acids. The CDR3 spells CASSFRRNTEAFF. As DNA, the CDR3 is TGTGCCAGCAGCTTTAGGAGAAACACTGAAGCTTTCTTT.

In its sample, this clonotype was seen a few times. This chain joins TRBV7-2 and TRBJ2-7; 8 nucleotides align to TRBD1. J gave up 9 bases and V 1 base, and 11 bases lay outside the gene matches. There are 15 residues in the CDR3. In germline, CDR1 is SGHTA, CDR2 FQGNSA. The CDR3 region is CASSLEGGQASSQYF. In nucleotides, the CDR3 is TGTGCCAGCAGCTTAGAGGGGGGACAGGCCTCATCGCAGTACTTC.

The chain uses TRBV11-2 and TRBJ2-7, with unresolved D. Trimming left V 2 bases short and J 5 bases short, with 4 bases between. The CDR3 is 11 residues long. Germline CDR1 SGHAT, CDR2 FQNNGV. Written as DNA, the CDR3 is TGTGCCAGCAGCTTATCCGACGAGCAGTACTTC. Its protein product is CASSLSDEQYF.

This clonotype has more than one count but fewer than ten. The chain employs TRBV7-8 and TRBJ2-7; TRBD1 agrees at 8 bases. J gave up 4 bases and V 1 base, and 3 bases lay outside the gene matches. Germline V gene sequence: CDR1 SGHVS, CDR2 FQNEAQ. CDR3 length: 14 residues. Here the CDR3 reads CASSLGHRGYEQYF. DNA for the CDR3: TGTGCCAGCAGCTTAGGTCACAGGGGGTACGAGCAGTACTTC.

The table lists this clonotype with many counts. The chain links TRBV11-2 to TRBJ2-1; 10 bases match TRBD2. The CDR3 covers 15 residues. Per the germline V gene, CDR1 is SGHAT and CDR2 is FQNNGV. With 5 bases clipped from V and 9 bases from J, the junction kept 10 bases outside the gene matches. This chain's CDR3 is CASSKASGRAGEQFF. CDR3 bases: TGTGCCAGCAGCAAGGCAAGCGGGAGGGCTGGTGAGCAGTTCTTC.

This clonotype was counted many times. The chain carries TRBV7-2 and TRBJ2-2, with D possibly matching TRBD1 (6 bases). The CDR3 consists of 15 residues. CDR1 and CDR2 (germline): SGHTA, FQGNSA. V lost 5 bases and J 4 bases, leaving 14 bases between the germline ends. CDR3 protein: CASSTDRRITGELFF. CDR3 nucleotides: TGTGCCAGCAGCACCGACAGGAGGATCACCGGGGAGCTGTTTTTT. Full variable domain (remainder filled in from reference TRBV7-2 and TRBJ2-2): GAGVSQSPSNKVTEKGKDVELRCDPISGHTALYWYRQSLGQGLEFLIYFQGNSAPDKSGLPSDRFSAERTGGSVSTLTIQRTQQEDSAVYLCASSTDRRITGELFFGEGSRLTVL.

There are many counts of this clonotype. V gene TRBV7-8 combines with J gene TRBJ1-1; D unclear. V gave up 3 bases and J gave up 3 bases, with 5 bases separating them. The germline V gene has CDR1 SGHVS and CDR2 FQNEAQ. This CDR3 region has 12 residues. The CDR3 DNA reads TGTGCCAGCAGCTTGTCACACACTGAAGCTTTCTTT. It is translated as CASSLSHTEAFF.

This clonotype was counted ten times or more. The CDR3 coding sequence is TGTGCCAGCAGCCTGGACAGGGGAAACAATCAGCCCCAGCATTTT. Its protein product is CASSLDRGNNQPQHF. This sequence joins TRBV7-2 and TRBJ1-5; 9 bases map to TRBD1. Germline lookup yields CDR1 SGHTA and CDR2 FQGNSA. This CDR3 has 15 amino acids. V was pared by 5 bases and J by 3 bases, with 5 bases of the junction left unmatched.

The rearrangement links TRBV6-5 to TRBJ2-7, with 8 bases fitting TRBD1. This CDR3 has 15 residues. Trimming removed 2 bases from V and 0 bases from J; junction bases left unmatched: 3. The germline V gene has CDR1 MNHEY and CDR2 SVGAGI. The CDR3 nucleotides are TGTGCCAGCAGTTACGGACAGGGAACCTCCTACGAGCAGTACTTC. This translates into CASSYGQGTSYEQYF.

This clonotype came up many times. The chain couples TRBV7-9 to TRBJ2-1; 10 bases map to TRBD1. J gave up 0 bases and V 5 bases, and 16 bases lay outside the gene matches. This CDR3 comprises 20 residues. CDR1 is SEHNR, CDR2 FQNEAQ, per germline (reference sequence). CDR3 protein: CASSTPRGTGAGSSYNEQFF. The CDR3 nucleotides are TGTGCCAGCAGCACCCCCCGTGGGACAGGGGCCGGGAGCTCCTACAATGAGCAGTTCTTC.

This clonotype was seen only a few times. The rearrangement links TRBV11-2 to TRBJ2-3, with TRBD1 matching over 8 bases. V lost 1 base, J lost 4 bases, and 4 bases stayed unmatched. Per germline, CDR1 SGHAT and CDR2 FQNNGV. This CDR3 is built from 15 residues. CDR3 sequence: CASSLVQGAADTQYF. The CDR3 nucleotides read TGTGCCAGCAGCTTAGTGCAGGGGGCCGCAGATACGCAGTATTTT.

In this sample, this clonotype turned up many times. V is TRBV7-9 and J is TRBJ2-1, with a tentative D call TRBD2 (6 bases). Per germline, CDR1 SEHNR and CDR2 FQNEAQ (reference sequence). This CDR3 has 13 residues. Trimming left V 0 bases short and J 9 bases short, with 9 bases between. In DNA form, the CDR3 reads TGTGCCAGCAGCTTAGCCGGAGCGGGTGAGCAGTTCTTC. Translating it yields CASSLAGAGEQFF.

The chain employs TRBV2 and TRBJ2-5, with D unclear. The germline V and J ends were trimmed by 2 bases and 5 bases, with 6 bases remaining between them. The CDR3 runs to 12 residues. The germline V gene encodes CDR1 SNHLY and CDR2 FYNNEI. The CDR3 DNA reads as TGTGCCAGCAGTGAAATGGCGGAGACCCAGTACTTC. It specifies CASSEMAETQYF. The full variable domain, with the rest looked up from reference TRBV2 and TRBJ2-5, is EPEVTQTPSHQVTQMGQEVILRCVPISNHLYFYWYRQILGQKVEFLVSFYNNEISEKSEIFDDQFSVERPDGSNFTLKIRSTKLEDSAMYFCASSEMAETQYFGPGTRLLVL.

The V call is TRBV7-2, the J call TRBJ2-5; TRBD1 might be the D (6 bases). Trimming stripped 1 base from V and 4 bases from J, with 13 bases between. There are 15 residues in the CDR3. Germline values: CDR1 SGHTA, CDR2 FQGNSA. The CDR3 loop reads CASSLVGAGLETQYF. In DNA, the CDR3 is TGTGCCAGCAGCTTAGTGGGGGCAGGGCTAGAGACCCAGTACTTC.

The rearrangement links TRBV2 to TRBJ2-1, with D possibly matching TRBD1 (6 bases). Trimming removed 9 bases at V and 0 bases at J, with 12 bases between. Looked up from germline, CDR1 is SNHLY and CDR2 is FYNNEI. The CDR3 sequence is 14 residues long. The CDR3 reads CASGQFVSYNEQFF. As DNA, the CDR3 is TGTGCCAGTGGACAGTTCGTCTCCTACAATGAGCAGTTCTTC. Full variable domain (outside the CDR3, taken from reference TRBV2 and TRBJ2-1): EPEVTQTPSHQVTQMGQEVILRCVPISNHLYFYWYRQILGQKVEFLVSFYNNEISEKSEIFDDQFSVERPDGSNFTLKIRSTKLEDSAMYFCASGQFVSYNEQFFGPGTRLTVL.

This clonotype came up a few times. The V and J genes are TRBV28 and TRBJ1-1; possible D gene TRBD1, 5 bases. Germline lookup yields CDR1 MDHEN and CDR2 SYDVKM. The V end was cut by 8 bases, the J end by 5 bases, with 12 bases between. This CDR3 region has 12 residues. Here the CDR3 reads CASVLGGTEAFF. Here the CDR3 DNA reads TGTGCCAGCGTCCTTGGGGGGACTGAAGCTTTCTTT.

J is TRBJ2-5 and V is TRBV28, with D unclear. Germline assignment: CDR1 MDHEN and CDR2 SYDVKM. V was trimmed by 3 bases and J by 1 base, leaving 3 bases between them. CDR3 length: 12 residues. The CDR3 loop is CASSFIQETQYF. CDR3 in DNA: TGTGCCAGCAGTTTCATCCAAGAGACCCAGTACTTC.

This clonotype has at least ten counts. The chain combines TRBV7-2 with TRBJ2-1, with 7 positions matching TRBD1. Trimming at V came to 5 bases and at J to 12 bases, leaving 10 bases not matched to a gene. Germline CDR1 is SGHTA and CDR2 is FQGNSA. This CDR3 region has 13 residues. The CDR3 nucleotides read TGTGCCAGCAGCCCAAGACAGGGCGCGGTGCAGTTCTTC. Translated: CASSPRQGAVQFF.